This T cell receptor (beta chain) was obtained from a study of CD4 T cells in relation to SARS-CoV-2 and coronaviruses. The unexposed donors gave CD4+ T cells in 2011-2018, prior to COVID-19. After 10 to 11 days of culture, CD4+ T cells were isolated. Using immunoSEQ multiplex PCR, the repertoire was profiled, and TCRdb retains in-frame clones only, with some absent. The sample lists about 29,000 clones, about 80% seen once, with roughly 15% in the top ten. This clone is a singleton in its sample. Its antigen remains unidentified. Germline loops: CDR1 SGHTA, CDR2 FQGNSA. V was shortened by 0 bases and J by 4 bases, with 9 bases between the two germline ends. The CDR3 is made up of 14 amino acids.

The origin of this receptor is a human donor in good health. Sample: CD4+ T cells from PBMCs, cultured in vitro. This chain connects TRBV7-2 to TRBJ2-5, with D possibly called TRBD1 or TRBD2 (5 bases each). The CDR3 sequence is CASSLARGTETQYF. CDR3 coding DNA: TGTGCCAGCAGCTTAGCGAGGGGAACAGAGACCCAGTACTTC. Using reference TRBV7-2 and TRBJ2-5 for the parts outside the CDR3, the full variable domain is GAGVSQSPSNKVTEKGKDVELRCDPISGHTALYWYRQSLGQGLEFLIYFQGNSAPDKSGLPSDRFSAERTGGSVSTLTIQRTQQEDSAVYLCASSLARGTETQYFGPGTRLLVL.